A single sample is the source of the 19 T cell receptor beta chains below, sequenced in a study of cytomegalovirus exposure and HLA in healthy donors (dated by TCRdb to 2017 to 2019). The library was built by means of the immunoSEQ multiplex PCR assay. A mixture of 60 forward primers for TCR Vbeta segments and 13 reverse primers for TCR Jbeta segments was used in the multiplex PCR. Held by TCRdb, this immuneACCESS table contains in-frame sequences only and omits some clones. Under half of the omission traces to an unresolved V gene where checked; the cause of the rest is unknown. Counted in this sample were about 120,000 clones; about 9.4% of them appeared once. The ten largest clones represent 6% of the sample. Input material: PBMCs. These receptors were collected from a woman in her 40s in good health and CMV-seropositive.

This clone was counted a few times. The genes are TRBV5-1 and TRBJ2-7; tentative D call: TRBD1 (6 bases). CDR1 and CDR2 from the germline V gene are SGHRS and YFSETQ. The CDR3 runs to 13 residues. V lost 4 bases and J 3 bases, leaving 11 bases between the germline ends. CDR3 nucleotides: TGCGCCAGCAGCACCGGACAGATCTACGAGCAGTACTTC. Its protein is CASSTGQIYEQYF.

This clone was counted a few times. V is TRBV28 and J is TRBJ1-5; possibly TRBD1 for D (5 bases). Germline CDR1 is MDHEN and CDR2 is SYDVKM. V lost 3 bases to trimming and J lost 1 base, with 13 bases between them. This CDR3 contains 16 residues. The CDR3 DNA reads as TGTGCCAGCAGTTTCGGCTCCGGGGGGAGCAATCAGCCCCAGCATTTT. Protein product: CASSFGSGGSNQPQHF.

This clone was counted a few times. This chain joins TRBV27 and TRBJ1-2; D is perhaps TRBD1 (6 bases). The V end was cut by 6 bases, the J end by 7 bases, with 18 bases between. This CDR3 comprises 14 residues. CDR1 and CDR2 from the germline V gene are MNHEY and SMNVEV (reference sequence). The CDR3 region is CASSPLTGWFGYTF. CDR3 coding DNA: TGTGCCAGCAGCCCCCTGACAGGTTGGTTTGGCTACACCTTC.

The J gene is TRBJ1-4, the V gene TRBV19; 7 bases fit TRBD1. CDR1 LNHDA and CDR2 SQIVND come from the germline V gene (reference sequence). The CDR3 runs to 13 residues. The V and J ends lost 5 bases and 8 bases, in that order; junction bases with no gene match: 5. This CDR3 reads CASSPTGVEKLFF. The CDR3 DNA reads TGTGCCAGTAGTCCAACAGGGGTAGAAAAACTGTTTTTT.

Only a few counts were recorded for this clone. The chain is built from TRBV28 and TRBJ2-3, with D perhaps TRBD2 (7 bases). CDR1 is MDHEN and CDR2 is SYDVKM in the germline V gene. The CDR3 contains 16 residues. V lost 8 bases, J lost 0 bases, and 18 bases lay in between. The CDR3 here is CASQGGGASSTDTQYF. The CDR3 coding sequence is TGTGCCAGCCAAGGGGGAGGGGCCTCTAGCACAGATACGCAGTATTTT.

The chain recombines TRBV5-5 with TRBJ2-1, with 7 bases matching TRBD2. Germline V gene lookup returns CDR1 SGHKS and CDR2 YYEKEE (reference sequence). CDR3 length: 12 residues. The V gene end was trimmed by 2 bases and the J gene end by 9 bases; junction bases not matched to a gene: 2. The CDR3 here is CASSFWEGEQFF. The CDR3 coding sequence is TGTGCCAGCAGCTTTTGGGAGGGTGAGCAGTTCTTC.

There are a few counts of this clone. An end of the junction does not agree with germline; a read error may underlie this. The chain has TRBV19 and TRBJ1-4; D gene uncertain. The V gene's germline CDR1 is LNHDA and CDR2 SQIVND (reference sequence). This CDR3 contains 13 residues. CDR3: CASSIARNGKLFF. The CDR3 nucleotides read TGTGCCAGTAGTATTGCCAGGAATGGAAAACTGTTTTTT.

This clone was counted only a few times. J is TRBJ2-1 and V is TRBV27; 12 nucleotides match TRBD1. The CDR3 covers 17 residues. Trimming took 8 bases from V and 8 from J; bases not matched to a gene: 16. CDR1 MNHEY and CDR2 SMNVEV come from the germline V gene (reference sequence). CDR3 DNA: TGTGCCAGCGCCAGGGACAGGGGGCGTAGGTCTAGGGATGAGCAGTTCTTC. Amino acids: CASARDRGRRSRDEQFF.

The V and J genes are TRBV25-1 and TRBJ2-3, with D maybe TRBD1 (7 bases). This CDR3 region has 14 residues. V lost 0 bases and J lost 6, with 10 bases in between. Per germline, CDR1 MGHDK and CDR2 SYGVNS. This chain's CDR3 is CASSEYRGVDTQYF. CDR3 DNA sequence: TGTGCCAGCAGTGAATACAGGGGGGTTGATACGCAGTATTTT. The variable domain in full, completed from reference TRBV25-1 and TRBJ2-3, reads EADIYQTPRYLVIGTGKKITLECSQTMGHDKMYWYQQDPGMELHLIHYSYGVNSTEKGDLSSESTVSRIRTEHFPLTLESARPSHTSQYLCASSEYRGVDTQYFGPGTRLTVL.

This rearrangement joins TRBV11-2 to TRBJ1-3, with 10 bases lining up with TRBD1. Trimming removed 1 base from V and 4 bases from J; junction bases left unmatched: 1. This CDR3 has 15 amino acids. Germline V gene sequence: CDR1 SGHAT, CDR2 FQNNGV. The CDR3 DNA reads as TGTGCCAGCAGCTTAGGACAGGGGGCAGGAAACACCATATATTTT. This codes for CASSLGQGAGNTIYF.

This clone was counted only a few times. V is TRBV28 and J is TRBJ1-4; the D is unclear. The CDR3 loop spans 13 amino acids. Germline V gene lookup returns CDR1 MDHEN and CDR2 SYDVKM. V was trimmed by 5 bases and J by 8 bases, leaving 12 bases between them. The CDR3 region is CASSPRTGEKLFF. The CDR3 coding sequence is TGTGCCAGCAGTCCGCGGACTGGAGAAAAACTGTTTTTT.

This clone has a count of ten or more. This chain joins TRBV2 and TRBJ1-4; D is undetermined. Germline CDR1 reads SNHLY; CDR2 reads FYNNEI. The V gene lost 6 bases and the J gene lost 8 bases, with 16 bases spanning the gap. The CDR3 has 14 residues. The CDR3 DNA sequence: TGTGCCAGCAGCGCAGAATATATTGGCGAAAAACTGTTTTTT. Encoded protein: CASSAEYIGEKLFF.

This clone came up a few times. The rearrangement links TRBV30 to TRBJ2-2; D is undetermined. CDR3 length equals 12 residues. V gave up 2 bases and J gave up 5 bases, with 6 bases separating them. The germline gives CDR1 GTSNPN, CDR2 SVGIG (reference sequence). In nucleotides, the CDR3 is TGTGCCTGGAGTACGGGTACCGGGGAGCTGTTTTTT. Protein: CAWSTGTGELFF.

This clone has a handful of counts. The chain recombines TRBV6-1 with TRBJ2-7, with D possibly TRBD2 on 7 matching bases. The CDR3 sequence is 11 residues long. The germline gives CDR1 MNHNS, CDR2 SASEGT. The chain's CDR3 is CAGGAGYEQYF. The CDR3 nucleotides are TGTGCGGGGGGGGCGGGATACGAGCAGTACTTC.

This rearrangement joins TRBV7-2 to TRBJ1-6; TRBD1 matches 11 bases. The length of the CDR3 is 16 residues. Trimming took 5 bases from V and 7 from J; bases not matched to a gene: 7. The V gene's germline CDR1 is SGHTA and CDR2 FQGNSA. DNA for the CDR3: TGTGCCAGCAGCCCATCCGGGACAGGGGGAAATTCACCCCTCCACTTT. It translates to CASSPSGTGGNSPLHF.

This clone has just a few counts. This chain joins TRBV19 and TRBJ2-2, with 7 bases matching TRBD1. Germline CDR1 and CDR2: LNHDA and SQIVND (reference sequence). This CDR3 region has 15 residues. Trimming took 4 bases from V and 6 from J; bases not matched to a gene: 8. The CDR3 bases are TGTGCCAGTAGTACCCGACAGGGTATCGCCGGGGAGCTGTTTTTT. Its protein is CASSTRQGIAGELFF.

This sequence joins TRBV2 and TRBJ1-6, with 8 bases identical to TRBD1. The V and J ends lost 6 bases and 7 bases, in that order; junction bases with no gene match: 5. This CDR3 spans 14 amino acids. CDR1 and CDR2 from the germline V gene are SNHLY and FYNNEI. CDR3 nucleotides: TGTGCCAGCAGGTGGACAGGGTCCAATTCACCCCTCCACTTT. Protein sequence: CASRWTGSNSPLHF. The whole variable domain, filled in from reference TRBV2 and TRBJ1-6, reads EPEVTQTPSHQVTQMGQEVILRCVPISNHLYFYWYRQILGQKVEFLVSFYNNEISEKSEIFDDQFSVERPDGSNFTLKIRSTKLEDSAMYFCASRWTGSNSPLHFGNGTRLTVT.

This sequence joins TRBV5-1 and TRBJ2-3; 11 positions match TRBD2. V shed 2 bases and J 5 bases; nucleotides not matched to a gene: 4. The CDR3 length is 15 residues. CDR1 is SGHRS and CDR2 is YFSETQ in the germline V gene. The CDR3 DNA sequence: TGCGCCAGCAGCTTAGAACTAGCGGGGGAAGATACGCAGTATTTT. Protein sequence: CASSLELAGEDTQYF.

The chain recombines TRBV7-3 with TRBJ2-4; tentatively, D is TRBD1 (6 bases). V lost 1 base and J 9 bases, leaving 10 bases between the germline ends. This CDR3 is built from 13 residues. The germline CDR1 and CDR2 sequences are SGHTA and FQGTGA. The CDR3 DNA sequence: TGTGCCAGCAGCTTAAACAGGGATGGCATTCAGTACTTC. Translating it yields CASSLNRDGIQYF.